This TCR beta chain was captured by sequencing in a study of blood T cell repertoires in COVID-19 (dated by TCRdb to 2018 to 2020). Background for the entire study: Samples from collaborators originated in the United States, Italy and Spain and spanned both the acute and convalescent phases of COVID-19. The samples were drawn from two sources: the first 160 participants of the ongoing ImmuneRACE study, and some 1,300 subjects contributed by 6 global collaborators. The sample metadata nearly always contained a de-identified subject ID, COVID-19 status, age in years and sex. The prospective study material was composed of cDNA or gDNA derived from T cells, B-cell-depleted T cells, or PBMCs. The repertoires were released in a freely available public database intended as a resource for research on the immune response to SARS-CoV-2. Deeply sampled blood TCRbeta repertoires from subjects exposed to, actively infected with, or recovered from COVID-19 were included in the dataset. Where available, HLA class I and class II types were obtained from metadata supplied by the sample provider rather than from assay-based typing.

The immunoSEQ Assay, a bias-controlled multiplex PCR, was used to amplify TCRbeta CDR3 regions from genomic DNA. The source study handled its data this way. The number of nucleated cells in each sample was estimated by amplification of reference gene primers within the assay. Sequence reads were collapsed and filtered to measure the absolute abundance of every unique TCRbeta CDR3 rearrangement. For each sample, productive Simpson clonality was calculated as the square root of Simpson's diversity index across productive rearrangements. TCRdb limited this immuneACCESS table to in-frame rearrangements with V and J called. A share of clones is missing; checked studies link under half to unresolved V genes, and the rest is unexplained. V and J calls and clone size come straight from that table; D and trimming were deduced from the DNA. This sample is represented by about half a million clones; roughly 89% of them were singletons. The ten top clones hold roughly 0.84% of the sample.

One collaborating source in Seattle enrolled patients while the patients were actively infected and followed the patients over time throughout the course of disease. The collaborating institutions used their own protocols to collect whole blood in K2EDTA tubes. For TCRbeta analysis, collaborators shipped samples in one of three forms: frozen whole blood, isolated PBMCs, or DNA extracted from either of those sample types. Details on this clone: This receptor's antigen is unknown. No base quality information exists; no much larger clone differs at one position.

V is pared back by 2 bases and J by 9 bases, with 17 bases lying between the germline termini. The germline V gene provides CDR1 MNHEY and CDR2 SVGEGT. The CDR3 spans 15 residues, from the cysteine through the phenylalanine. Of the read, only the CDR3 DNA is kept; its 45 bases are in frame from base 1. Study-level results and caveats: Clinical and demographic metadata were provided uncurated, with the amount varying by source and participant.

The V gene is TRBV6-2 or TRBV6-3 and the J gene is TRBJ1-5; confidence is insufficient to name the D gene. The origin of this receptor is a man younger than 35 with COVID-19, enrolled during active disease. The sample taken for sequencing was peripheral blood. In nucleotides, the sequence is TGTGCCAGCAGTTACCCCGGGCCAAATCGGGGGCCCCAGCATTTT. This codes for CASSYPGPNRGPQHF.